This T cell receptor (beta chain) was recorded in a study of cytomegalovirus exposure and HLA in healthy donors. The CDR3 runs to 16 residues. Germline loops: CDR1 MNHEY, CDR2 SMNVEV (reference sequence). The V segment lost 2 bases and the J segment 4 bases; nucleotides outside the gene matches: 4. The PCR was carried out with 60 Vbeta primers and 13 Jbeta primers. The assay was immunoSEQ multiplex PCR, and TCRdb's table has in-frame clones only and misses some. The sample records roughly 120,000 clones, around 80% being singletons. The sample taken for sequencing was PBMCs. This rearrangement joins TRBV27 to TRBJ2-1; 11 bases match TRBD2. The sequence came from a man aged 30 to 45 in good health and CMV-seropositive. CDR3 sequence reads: CASSLMGLADYNEQFF. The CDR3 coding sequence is TGTGCCAGCAGTTTAATGGGACTAGCGGATTACAATGAGCAGTTCTTC.